Listed below are T cell receptor beta chains from one sample, sequenced in a study of beta chain features in type 1 diabetes. The repertoire was sequenced with immunoSEQ multiplex PCR; TCRdb's copy has only in-frame clones and lacks some. The table records around 500,000 clones, over 10% of them present only once. Material: naive CD4+ T cells from blood. These receptors all stem from a woman aged 18-29 years in good health. CDR3s include the opening cysteine and the closing phenylalanine or tryptophan. The order of the fields is V gene, CDR3 protein.

TRBV27 | CASSYLNTGELFF
TRBV11-3 | CASSGNSRHYEQYF
TRBV7-8 | CASSYGPPGGTYNEQFF
TRBV7-9 | CASSLREGDEKLFF
TRBV9 | CASSVTGGLGQPQHF
TRBV15 | CATSRVPNTEAFF
TRBV14 | CASSQWQGTNTEAFF
TRBV18 | CASSLDTAQPQHF
TRBV5-6 | CASSILGLRSAEQYF
TRBV7-2 | CASSFQRGEGETQYF
TRBV27 | CASSSMGASASKNIQYF
TRBV30 | CAWSVDSFSGELFF
TRBV11-2 | CASSRGGEQFF
TRBV15 | CATSVWGDYGYTF
TRBV13 | CASSRKNEQFF
TRBV5-1 | CASGPETFPTGELFF
TRBV5-1 | CASSLEGLDTQYF
TRBV9 | CASSARQGRTGELFF
TRBV7-9 | CASSLAGASRNEQFF
TRBV7-2 | CASSNLGGQQETQYF
TRBV15 | CATSREIRTGGGYTF
TRBV9 | CASRDMSSPQETQYF
TRBV2 | CASRGDRTYNEQFF
TRBV27 | CASNAPGKSSYEQYF
TRBV29-1 | CSAQDVGEKLFF
TRBV28 | CATWNRGPGELFF
TRBV5-1 | CASSLVGWAPDENIQYF
TRBV7-9 | CASSVTGGETQYF
TRBV6-5 | CASRTSGDLTDTQYF
TRBV2 | CASSPGIYEQYF
TRBV7-6 | CASSLGAGEKLFF
TRBV7-9 | CASSLGLYGELFF